This TCR beta chain was captured by sequencing in a study of blood T cell repertoires in COVID-19. Study-level information: Sites in the United States, Italy and Spain provided acute and convalescent COVID-19 samples. Sources were T cells, B-cell-depleted T cells, or PBMCs; the material itself was cDNA or gDNA.

Per the germline V gene, CDR1 is SQVTM and CDR2 is ANQGSEA. The ends were cut back, 5 bases at V and 0 bases at J, with 10 bases in the middle. This CDR3 comprises 13 residues. Sequencing used immunoSEQ multiplex PCR; TCRdb keeps in-frame clones, though not all of them. The sample comprises some 44,000 clones, 92% of which are singletons, and 12% rests with the top ten. The source of this sequence is a human donor in a cohort sampled during active COVID-19. The source material was peripheral blood. V usage is TRBV29-1 and J usage is TRBJ1-1; D call uncertain. CDR3 residues: CSVFGEMNTEAFF. CDR3 bases: TGCAGCGTTTTTGGAGAAATGAACACTGAAGCTTTCTTT.